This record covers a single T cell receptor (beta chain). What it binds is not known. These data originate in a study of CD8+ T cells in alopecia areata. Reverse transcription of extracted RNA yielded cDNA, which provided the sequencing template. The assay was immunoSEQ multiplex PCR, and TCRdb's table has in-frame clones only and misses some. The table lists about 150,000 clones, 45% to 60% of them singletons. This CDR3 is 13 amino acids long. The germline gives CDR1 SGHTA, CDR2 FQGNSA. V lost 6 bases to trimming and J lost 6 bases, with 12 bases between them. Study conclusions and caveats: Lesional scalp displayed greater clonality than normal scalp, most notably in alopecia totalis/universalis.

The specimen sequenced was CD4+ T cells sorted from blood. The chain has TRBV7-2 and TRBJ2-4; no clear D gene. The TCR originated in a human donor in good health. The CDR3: CASRPGALNIQYF. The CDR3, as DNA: TGTGCCAGCAGACCCGGAGCCTTAAACATTCAGTACTTC.